The TCR beta chain under discussion was sequenced for a study of blood T cells in healthy people across ages. Whole-study results and caveats: Naive T cell percentage showed a strong correlation with the diversity of TCR beta. Aged donors had fewer naive CD4+ cells and lower diversity than long-lived donors.

Germline CDR1 KGHDR, CDR2 SFDVKD. V lost 10 bases and J 2 bases, leaving 10 bases between the germline ends. This CDR3 comprises 12 residues. PCR was performed a second time for about 7 to 11 cycles using a sample-barcoded 5' primer and a J-beta primer mix. From each sample, at least 2.5 million paired-end reads containing CDR3 were obtained. TCRdb used MiXCR to reprocess the 5' RACE reads, holding one entry per CDR3 protein. The data hold hundreds of thousands of distinct CDR3 sequences, with 20% to 25% observed a single time. With regard to this clonotype: Its antigen is as yet unknown.

Sequenced material: blood. The J gene is TRBJ2-5, the V gene TRBV24-1; weak D call: TRBD1 (6 bases). This receptor was identified in a man aged 65 to 85 in good health. The chain's CDR3 is CATGQTQETQYF. CDR3 coding DNA: TGTGCCACGGGACAAACTCAAGAGACCCAGTACTTC.